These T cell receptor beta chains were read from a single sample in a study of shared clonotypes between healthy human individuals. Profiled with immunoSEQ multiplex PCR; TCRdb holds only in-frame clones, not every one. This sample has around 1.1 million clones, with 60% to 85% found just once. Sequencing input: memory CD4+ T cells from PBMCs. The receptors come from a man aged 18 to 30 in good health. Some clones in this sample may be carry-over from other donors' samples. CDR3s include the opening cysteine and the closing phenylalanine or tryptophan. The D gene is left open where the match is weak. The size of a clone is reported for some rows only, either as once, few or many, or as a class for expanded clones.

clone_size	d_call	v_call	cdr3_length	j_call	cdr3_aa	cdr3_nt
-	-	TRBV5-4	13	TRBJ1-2	CASSPPGNYGYTF	TGTGCCAGCAGCCCCCCCGGGAACTATGGCTACACCTTC
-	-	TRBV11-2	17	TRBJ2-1	CASSLGITGISYNEQFF	TGTGCCAGCAGCTTAGGGATTACAGGGATTTCCTACAATGAGCAGTTCTTC
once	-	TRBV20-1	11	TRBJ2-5	CSGCVGETQYF	TGCAGTGGGTGTGTAGGAGAGACCCAGTACTTC
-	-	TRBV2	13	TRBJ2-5	CASSVEGQETQYF	TGTGCCAGCAGTGTAGAGGGGCAAGAGACCCAGTACTTC
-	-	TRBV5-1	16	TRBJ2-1	CASSLVAVSSYNEQFF	TGCGCCAGCAGCTTGGTAGCGGTCAGCTCCTACAATGAGCAGTTCTTC
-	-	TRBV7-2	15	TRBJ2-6	CASSLAASGANVLTF	TGTGCCAGCAGCTTAGCAGCCTCTGGGGCCAACGTCCTGACTTTC
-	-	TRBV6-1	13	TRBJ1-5	CASSAGGNQPQHF	TGTGCCAGCAGTGCAGGGGGCAATCAGCCCCAGCATTTT
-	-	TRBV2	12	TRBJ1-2	CASSFSPPGYTF	TGTGCCAGCAGTTTTTCCCCCCCTGGCTACACCTTC
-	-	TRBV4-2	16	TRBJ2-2	CASSQAGSENTGELFF	TGTGCCAGCAGCCAAGCCGGTAGCGAGAACACCGGGGAGCTGTTTTTT
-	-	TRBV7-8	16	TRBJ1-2	CASSSGAYRGLYGYTF	TGTGCCAGCAGCTCTGGGGCGTATAGAGGACTATATGGCTACACCTTC
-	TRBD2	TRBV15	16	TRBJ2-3	CATTPGLAGVADTQYF	TGTGCCACCACCCCCGGCCTAGCGGGAGTGGCAGATACGCAGTATTTT
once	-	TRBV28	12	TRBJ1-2	CASRQGNYGYTF	TGTGCCAGCAGACAGGGCAACTATGGCTACACCTTC
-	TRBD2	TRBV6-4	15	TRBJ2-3	CASSPGLAGRDTQYF	TGTGCCAGCAGTCCGGGACTAGCGGGAAGGGATACGCAGTATTTT
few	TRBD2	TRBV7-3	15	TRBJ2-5	CASSLTSGFQETQYF	TGTGCCAGCAGCTTAACTAGCGGGTTCCAAGAGACCCAGTACTTC
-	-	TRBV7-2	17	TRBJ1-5	CASSPIHRQFKDQPQHF	TGTGCCAGCAGCCCGATACACAGACAGTTTAAGGATCAGCCCCAGCATTTT
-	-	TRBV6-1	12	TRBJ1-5	CASKYSNQPQHF	TGTGCCAGTAAGTATAGCAATCAGCCCCAGCATTTT